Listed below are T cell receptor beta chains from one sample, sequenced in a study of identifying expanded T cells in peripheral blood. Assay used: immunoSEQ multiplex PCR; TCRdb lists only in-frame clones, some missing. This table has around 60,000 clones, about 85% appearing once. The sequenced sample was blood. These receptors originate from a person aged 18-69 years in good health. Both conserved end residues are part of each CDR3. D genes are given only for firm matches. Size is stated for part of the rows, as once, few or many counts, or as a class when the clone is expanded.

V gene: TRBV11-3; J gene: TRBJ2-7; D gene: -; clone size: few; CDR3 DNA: TGTGCCAGCGGGAGACGCTACGAGCAGTACTTC; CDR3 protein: CASGRRYEQYF
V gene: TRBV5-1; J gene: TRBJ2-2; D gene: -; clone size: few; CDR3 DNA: TGCGCCAGCAGAGAATGGATCGGGGAGCTGTTTTTT; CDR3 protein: CASREWIGELFF
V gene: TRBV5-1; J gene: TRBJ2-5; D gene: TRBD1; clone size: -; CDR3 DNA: TGCGCCAGCAGCTTTGGGACAGGGAGTTCTCAAGAGACCCAGTACTTC; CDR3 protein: CASSFGTGSSQETQYF
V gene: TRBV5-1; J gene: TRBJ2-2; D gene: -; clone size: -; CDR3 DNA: TGCGCCAGCAGCTTGGTTACCGGGACCCTCACCGGGGAGCTGTTTTTT; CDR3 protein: CASSLVTGTLTGELFF
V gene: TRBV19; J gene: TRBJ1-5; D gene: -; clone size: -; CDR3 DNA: TGTGCCAGTAGTATAGCGCGGATGAATCAGCCCCAGCATTTT; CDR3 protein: CASSIARMNQPQHF
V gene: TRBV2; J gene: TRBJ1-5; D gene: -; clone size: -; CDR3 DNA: TGTGCCAGCAGTGAAACGGGTCAGGGATTTGGTCAGCCCCAGCATTTT; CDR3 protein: CASSETGQGFGQPQHF
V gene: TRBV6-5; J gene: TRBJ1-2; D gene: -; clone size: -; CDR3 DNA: TGTGCCAGCAGGCAAACTAACTATGGCTACACCTTC; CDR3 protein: CASRQTNYGYTF
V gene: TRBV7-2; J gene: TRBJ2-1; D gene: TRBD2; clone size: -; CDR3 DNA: TGTGCCAGCAGCTTAGGACTAGCGAAGGGCAATGAGCAGTTCTTC; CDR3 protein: CASSLGLAKGNEQFF
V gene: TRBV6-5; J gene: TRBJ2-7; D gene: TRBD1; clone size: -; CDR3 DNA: TGTGCCAGCCGGGACAGGGTCTACGAGCAGTACTTC; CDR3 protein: CASRDRVYEQYF
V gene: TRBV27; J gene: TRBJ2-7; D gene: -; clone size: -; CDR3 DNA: TGTGCCAGCAGTCGCGAACTTGCACCCACCTACGAGCAGTACTTC; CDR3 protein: CASSRELAPTYEQYF
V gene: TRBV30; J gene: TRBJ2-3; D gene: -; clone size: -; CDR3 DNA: TGTGCCTGGAGGGGGCCGAGGGGCACAGATACGCAGTATTTT; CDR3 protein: CAWRGPRGTDTQYF
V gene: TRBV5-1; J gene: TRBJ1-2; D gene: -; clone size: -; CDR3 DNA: TGCGCCAGCGGCCGTTTTGGCTCAGAAAGGGGCTACACCTTC; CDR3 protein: CASGRFGSERGYTF
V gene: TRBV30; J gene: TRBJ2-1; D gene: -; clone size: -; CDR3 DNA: TGTGCCTGGAGTGAGGTGGGGGCTGAGCAGTTCTTC; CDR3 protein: CAWSEVGAEQFF
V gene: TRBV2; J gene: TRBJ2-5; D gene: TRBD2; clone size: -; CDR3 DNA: TGTGCCAGCAGTGAAAGTTCAGGCGGGAGGGCCGGAGAGACCCAGTACTTC; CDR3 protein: CASSESSGGRAGETQYF
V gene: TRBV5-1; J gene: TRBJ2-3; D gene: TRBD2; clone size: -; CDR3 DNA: TGCGCCAGCAGCCAAGTCTTGCGGGGGGGCACAGATACGCAGTATTTT; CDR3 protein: CASSQVLRGGTDTQYF
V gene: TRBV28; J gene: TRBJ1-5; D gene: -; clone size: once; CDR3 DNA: TGTGCCAGCAAGAGTAGCCTCAATCAGCCCCAGCATTTT; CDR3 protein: CASKSSLNQPQHF
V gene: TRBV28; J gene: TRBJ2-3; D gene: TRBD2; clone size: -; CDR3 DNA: TGTGCCAGCAGTTTAGGCCTGGGACTAGCGGGAGATACGCAGTATTTT; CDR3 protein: CASSLGLGLAGDTQYF